This TCR beta chain emerged from a study of lymphopenia after photon versus proton radiotherapy. Germline CDR1 and CDR2: WSHSY and SAAADI. CDR3 length: 16 residues. V shed 6 bases, J shed 2 bases, and the junction held 7 bases outside the gene matches. The data were produced by immunoSEQ multiplex PCR, yet TCRdb's version contains in-frame clones alone and is incomplete. This sample has about 55,000 clones, with about four fifths found just once. The chain has TRBV10-2 and TRBJ2-7; the match to TRBD2 covers 13 bases. The clonotype comes from a man aged 60-69 years with pancreatic cancer. Sample: peripheral blood, taken from a patient treated with proton-based radiotherapy. CDR3 nucleotide sequence: TGCGCCAGCAGCCCTCAACTAGCGGGAGGGCCCTACGAGCAGTACTTC. It specifies CASSPQLAGGPYEQYF.